The 9 T cell receptor beta chains reported below all come from one sample, sequenced in a study of cytomegalovirus exposure and HLA in healthy donors. Vbeta (60) and Jbeta (13) primers were used in the PCR. TCRdb's copy holds only in-frame clones and misses some; the assay was immunoSEQ multiplex PCR. The sample contains 92,000 or so clones, approximately 60% of which appear only once. The material sequenced was PBMCs. The receptors derive from a woman between 50 and 59 years old in good health and CMV-seropositive.

This clone was seen a handful of times. The chain combines TRBV6-4 with TRBJ2-7; D is possibly TRBD1 (6 bases). CDR1 is MRHNA, CDR2 SNTAGT, per germline. The CDR3 extends over 14 amino acids. The V gene lost 0 bases and the J gene lost 2 bases, with 8 bases spanning the gap. The CDR3 region is CASSDSDSTYEQYF. The CDR3, as DNA: TGTGCCAGCAGTGACTCGGACAGCACCTACGAGCAGTACTTC.

The chain carries TRBV7-3 and TRBJ1-1, with D maybe TRBD1 (5 bases). Trimming removed 5 bases from V and 1 base from J, with 8 bases in between. This CDR3 region has 13 residues. The germline V gene has CDR1 SGHTA and CDR2 FQGTGA. The CDR3 DNA reads TGTGCCAGCAGCCCAACAGGGAACACTGAAGCTTTCTTT. This sequence encodes CASSPTGNTEAFF.

The chain employs TRBV5-6 and TRBJ2-5; D unresolved. The J call may be faulty, since TRBJ2-7 better matches the DNA end. The CDR3 consists of 15 residues. Per germline, CDR1 SGHDT and CDR2 YYEEEE. The CDR3 bases are TGTGCCAGCAGCGCCCCCAGCTCAGTATACTACGAGCAGTACTTC. Translated, it gives CASSAPSSVYYEQYF.

This clone appeared a few times. The chain has TRBV29-1 and TRBJ2-5; D is perhaps TRBD1 (5 bases). Germline V gene data show CDR1 as SQVTM and CDR2 as ANQGSEA. The ends were cut back, 5 bases at V and 9 bases at J, with 10 bases in the middle. This CDR3 region has 10 residues. This CDR3 reads CSVSQGAQYF. In DNA form, the CDR3 reads TGCAGCGTTAGCCAAGGGGCCCAGTACTTC.

The chain links TRBV14 to TRBJ2-7; 8 bases fit TRBD1. Germline CDR1 reads SGHDN; CDR2 reads FVKESK. V lost 4 bases to trimming and J lost 3 bases; unmatched junction nucleotides: 5. CDR3 length: 14 amino acids. CDR3 in DNA: TGTGCCAGCAGCCTTGACAGGGGTGGCTACGAGCAGTACTTC. This sequence encodes CASSLDRGGYEQYF.

The chain carries TRBV5-1 and TRBJ2-3; TRBD1 aligns across 8 bases. V was clipped by 1 base and J by 2 bases; unmatched bases: 3. This CDR3 region has 15 residues. Germline CDR1 is SGHRS and CDR2 is YFSETQ. The CDR3 region has the DNA TGCGCCAGCAGCTTGCCAGGGGGCCTCACAGATACGCAGTATTTT. Translating it yields CASSLPGGLTDTQYF.

The chain recombines TRBV5-3 with TRBJ2-3, with 7 bases identical to TRBD2. TRBV5-3 has ORF status, its function being uncertain. The CDR3 has 13 amino acids. Trimming at V came to 4 bases and at J to 5 bases, leaving 4 bases not matched to a gene. In DNA, the CDR3 is TGTGCCAGAAGCCAACTAGCGAGAGATACGCAGTATTTT. Its translation is CARSQLARDTQYF.

J is TRBJ2-7 and V is TRBV6-5, with 7 bases identical to TRBD1. V dropped 0 bases and J dropped 2; count of bases not matched to a gene: 7. There are 16 residues in the CDR3. The germline V gene has CDR1 MNHEY and CDR2 SVGAGI. The CDR3 bases are TGTGCCAGCAGTTACTCCGGACAGGCCGAACCCTACGAGCAGTACTTC. Its translation is CASSYSGQAEPYEQYF.

In nucleotides, the CDR3 is TGTGCCACCAGCAGAGGAGTGGGGGGGGGAAACACCATATATTTT. Protein: CATSRGVGGGNTIYF. V is TRBV15 and J is TRBJ1-3, with D perhaps TRBD1 (5 bases). This CDR3 has 15 residues. Germline CDR1 and CDR2: LNHNV and YYDKDF (reference sequence). V lost 1 base to trimming and J lost 4 bases, with 11 bases between them.